Listed below are T cell receptor beta chains from one sample, sequenced in a study of blood T cell repertoires in COVID-19. The protocol was immunoSEQ multiplex PCR, while the TCRdb copy is restricted to in-frame clones and leaves out a portion. The table lists about 250,000 clones, 88% of them singletons. Sequenced sample: peripheral blood. The receptors derive from a woman in her twenties or thirties with COVID-19, enrolled during active disease. Both conserved end residues are part of each CDR3. Fields, in order: D gene, clone size, V gene, J gene, CDR3 DNA, CDR3 protein. D genes are given only for firm matches. Size is stated for part of the rows, as once, few or many counts, or as a class when the clone is expanded.

>TRBD1|-|TRBV19|TRBJ1-2
TGTGCCAGTAGTGAAGGGGGCGCTAATGGCTACACCTTC
CASSEGGANGYTF
>TRBD2|-|TRBV7-2|TRBJ2-5
TGTGCCAGCAGCACGGGACTAGCGGGGGGGATTGCGACCCAGTACTTC
CASSTGLAGGIATQYF
>-|-|TRBV2|TRBJ1-2
TGTGCCAGCAGTGAGGGGAGACAGGACCTTTATGGCTACACCTTC
CASSEGRQDLYGYTF
>TRBD1|-|TRBV28|TRBJ1-4
TGTGCCAGCAGCCTAGGAGGGACAGGGCTTAATGAAAAACTGTTTTTT
CASSLGGTGLNEKLFF
>TRBD1|few|TRBV6-5|TRBJ1-4
TGTGCCAGCAGCCATACGACAGGGGACGAAAAACTGTTTTTT
CASSHTTGDEKLFF
>-|few|TRBV4-3|TRBJ1-2
TGCGCCAGCAGCCAAGATTGGGGGGAGTTTACTTACTATGGCTACACCTTC
CASSQDWGEFTYYGYTF
>-|few|TRBV5-6|TRBJ2-5
TGTGCCAGCAGCTTCCGGGACTTTCAAGAGACCCAGTACTTC
CASSFRDFQETQYF
>TRBD2|few|TRBV3-1/TRBV3-2|TRBJ2-2
TGTGCCAGCAGTCTAGCGGGAGTCGAACTGTTTTTT
CASSLAGVELFF
>TRBD2|-|TRBV7-9|TRBJ2-1
TGTGCCAGCAGTTCCGGGACTAGCTCCTACAATGAGCAGTTCTTC
CASSSGTSSYNEQFF
>TRBD2|-|TRBV4-3|TRBJ2-5
TGCGCCAGCAGCCAGCGACTAGCGGGGGCCTCCCAAGAGACCCAGTACTTC
CASSQRLAGASQETQYF
>TRBD1|-|TRBV12-3/TRBV12-4|TRBJ1-5
TGTGCCAGCAGTACCAGGGACAGCCAGCCCCAGCATTTT
CASSTRDSQPQHF
>-|-|TRBV27|TRBJ2-7
TGTGCCAGCAGTTTAGGAAGAAAGGTTAATGGGAGGTTAATGCCCTACGAGCAGTACTTC
CASSLGRKVNGRLMPYEQYF
>-|-|TRBV7-2|TRBJ2-1
TGTGCCAGCAGCCCCGACTCCCGGGGTGAGCAGTTCTTC
CASSPDSRGEQFF
>-|few|TRBV27|TRBJ1-1
TGTGCCAGCATCTCACCAGGGTCGTGGACTGAAGCTTTCTTT
CASISPGSWTEAFF